This TCR beta chain was observed in a study of blood T cells in healthy people across ages. Study-wide findings and caveats: In long-lived donors, naive CD4+ cell counts and diversity exceeded those of aged donors. The recorded TCR beta diversity per million T cells decreased in a roughly linear manner with age. Possibly confounding the expanded clonotype changes was the fact that donor CMV status was unknown.

About this clonotype itself: What it binds is unknown.

V trimming: 5 bases; J trimming: 9 bases; junction bases outside the gene matches: 11. The CDR3 contains 16 residues. A second about 7 to 12 cycle PCR used barcoded and J-beta primers. A template-switch adaptor with 12 random nucleotides tagged each cDNA molecule. MiXCR, applied by TCRdb to the 5' RACE reads, yields one record per CDR3 protein. This table holds around 710,000 distinct CDR3 sequences, around 46% found once. The V call is TRBV12-3 or TRBV12-4, the J call TRBJ2-1; the match to TRBD2 covers 12 bases. The specimen sequenced was blood. The TCR comes from a woman aged 60 to 75 in good health. The CDR3 loop reads CASSLSGLAGSREQFF. The CDR3 DNA is TGTGCCAGCAGTCTATCCGGACTAGCGGGGAGTCGTGAGCAGTTCTTC.